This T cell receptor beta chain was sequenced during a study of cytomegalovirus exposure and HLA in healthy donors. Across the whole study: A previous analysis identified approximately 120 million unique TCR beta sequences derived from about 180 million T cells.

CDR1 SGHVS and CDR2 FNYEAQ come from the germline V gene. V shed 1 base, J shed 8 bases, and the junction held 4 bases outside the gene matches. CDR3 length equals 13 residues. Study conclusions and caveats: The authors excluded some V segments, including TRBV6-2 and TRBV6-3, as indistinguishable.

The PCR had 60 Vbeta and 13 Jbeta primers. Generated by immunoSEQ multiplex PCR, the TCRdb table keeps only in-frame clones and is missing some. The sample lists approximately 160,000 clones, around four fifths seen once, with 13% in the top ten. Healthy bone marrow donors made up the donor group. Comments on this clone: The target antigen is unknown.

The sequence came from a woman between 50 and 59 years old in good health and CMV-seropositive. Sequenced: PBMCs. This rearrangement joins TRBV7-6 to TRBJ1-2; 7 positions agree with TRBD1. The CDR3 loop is CASSLETGVGYTF. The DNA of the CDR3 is TGTGCCAGCAGCTTAGAAACAGGGGTAGGCTACACCTTC. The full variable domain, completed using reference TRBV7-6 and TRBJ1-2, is GAGVSQSPRYKVTKRGQDVALRCDPISGHVSLYWYRQALGQGPEFLTYFNYEAQQDKSGLPNDRFSAERPEGSISTLTIQRTEQRDSAMYRCASSLETGVGYTFGSGTRLTVV.